The 12 T cell receptor beta chains below come from one sample, sequenced in a study of T cells in Graves' hyperthyroidism and ophthalmopathy. What was amplified from RNA transcripts were TCR beta CDR3 regions. Using the HTBI primer set, a first-round RT-PCR was run on the TCR CDR3. From the multiplex PCR reads, TCRdb called clonotypes with MiXCR, one entry per CDR3 protein. The sample holds 650,000 to 700,000 distinct CDR3 sequences, 15% to 20% seen once. The material sequenced was blood. The receptors shown here come from a man aged 45-65 years with Graves' hyperthyroidism.

This clonotype was picked up many times. This chain links TRBV12-3 or TRBV12-4 with TRBJ1-6; D unresolved. V lost 3 bases and J lost 10, with 10 bases in between. CDR3 length equals 13 residues. The DNA of the CDR3 is TGTGCCAGCAGTTTTCTCGGGAAATCACCCCTCCACTTT. This gives the protein CASSFLGKSPLHF.

Concerning this clonotype itself: A much larger clone lies a single base off, so this may be a read error. V and J are TRBV6-2 or TRBV6-3 and TRBJ2-7; TRBD2 is a possible D gene (5 bases). The germline V gene has CDR1 MNHEY and CDR2 SVGEGT. V was trimmed by 2 bases and J by 2 bases, leaving 19 bases between them. CDR3 length: 17 amino acids. CDR3 in amino acids: CASSYETERIGTYEQYF. The CDR3 DNA reads as TGTGCCAGCAGTTACGAGACGGAGCGGATTGGAACCTACGAGCAGTACTTC.

V usage is TRBV6-5 and J usage is TRBJ2-7; maybe TRBD1 (6 bases). Germline CDR1 MNHEY, CDR2 SVGAGI. CDR3 length equals 15 residues. Trimming removed 2 bases at V and 5 bases at J, with 16 bases between. The chain's CDR3 is CASSYRQGSVDEQYF. CDR3 sequence (DNA): TGTGCCAGCAGTTACCGTCAGGGGAGCGTTGACGAGCAGTACTTC.

This clonotype occurred many times. The chain links TRBV12-3 or TRBV12-4 to TRBJ1-5, with D hard to call. The V gene lost 7 bases and the J gene lost 0 bases, with 10 bases spanning the gap. This CDR3 is 14 amino acids long. The CDR3 nucleotides are TGTGCCAGCACCGGAGGGTATAGCAATCAGCCCCAGCATTTT. Amino acid sequence: CASTGGYSNQPQHF.

In its sample, this clonotype was seen many times. The CDR3 spells CATSDPVTGVETQYF. CDR3 coding DNA: TGTGCCACCAGTGACCCCGTAACCGGGGTAGAAACCCAGTACTTC. The J gene is TRBJ2-5, the V gene TRBV24-1; a possible D gene is TRBD2 (5 bases). This CDR3 is built from 15 residues. Germline V gene sequence: CDR1 KGHDR, CDR2 SFDVKD. V was clipped by 4 bases and J by 8 bases, with 19 bases between them.

The genes are TRBV28 and TRBJ2-7, with D tentatively TRBD1 or TRBD2 (5 bases each). CDR1 MDHEN and CDR2 SYDVKM come from the germline V gene. The CDR3 loop spans 13 amino acids. The V gene lost 2 bases and the J gene lost 5 bases, with 10 bases spanning the gap. The CDR3 loop is CASSLGTRNEQYF. CDR3 bases: TGTGCCAGCAGTTTAGGGACGAGGAACGAGCAGTACTTC.

J is TRBJ1-1 and V is TRBV30, with D perhaps matching TRBD1 (6 bases). In germline, CDR1 is GTSNPN, CDR2 SVGIG (reference sequence). The CDR3 is 15 amino acids. The V and J ends lost 0 bases and 5 bases respectively, with 16 bases between them. CDR3: CAWSVGGAAFTEAFF. CDR3 nucleotides: TGTGCCTGGAGTGTGGGGGGCGCCGCATTTACTGAAGCTTTCTTT.

This clonotype was detected many times. J is TRBJ1-4 and V is TRBV7-9; D possibly corresponds to TRBD1 (5 bases). CDR3 size: 14 residues. The germline V and J ends were trimmed by 3 bases and 8 bases, with 13 bases remaining between them. Germline CDR1 and CDR2: SEHNR and FQNEAQ (reference sequence). In DNA, the CDR3 is TGTGCCAGCAGCTTTTCATTTGGGGGGGAAAAACTGTTTTTT. Translating gives CASSFSFGGEKLFF.

As regards this clonotype: The junction departs from germline at one end; a sequencing error may be responsible. The V and J genes are TRBV28 and TRBJ2-7, with a weak D call TRBD2 (6 bases). CDR1 and CDR2 (germline): MDHEN, SYDVKM. CDR3 size: 13 residues. CDR3 bases: TGTACCAGCAGTTCTATGACTAGAAACGAGCAGTACTTC. Residues: CTSSSMTRNEQYF.

This clonotype was seen a handful of times. This chain connects TRBV29-1 to TRBJ2-7, with 7 positions matching TRBD1. The V and J ends lost 4 bases and 3 bases, in that order; junction bases with no gene match: 9. Germline-derived CDR1 and CDR2 are SQVTM and ANQGSEA. This CDR3 has 14 amino acids. CDR3 bases: TGCAGCGTTGGACCGGGACAGAAGCTCTACGAGCAGTACTTC. It is translated as CSVGPGQKLYEQYF.

This clonotype has ten or more counts. V and J are TRBV6-5 and TRBJ1-1, with D possibly matching TRBD1 (6 bases). Trimming cost V 3 bases and J 0 bases, with 11 bases left between them. Germline CDR1 reads MNHEY; CDR2 reads SVGAGI. This CDR3 region has 15 residues. DNA for the CDR3: TGTGCCAGCAGTTATGGGGGCCATATGAACACTGAAGCTTTCTTT. It is translated as CASSYGGHMNTEAFF.

This clonotype appeared many times. This chain joins TRBV28 and TRBJ2-7; possible D gene TRBD1, 6 bases. CDR1 and CDR2 from the germline V gene are MDHEN and SYDVKM. Trimming pared 7 bases from V and 0 bases from J, leaving 16 bases between. This CDR3 contains 15 residues. The CDR3 DNA is TGTGCCAGCAATTCACCAGGGGCCAGCTCCTACGAGCAGTACTTC. This codes for CASNSPGASSYEQYF.